These 10 T cell receptor beta chains came from one sample sequenced in a study of cytomegalovirus exposure and HLA in healthy donors. PCR used 60 Vbeta primers and 13 Jbeta primers. Measured with immunoSEQ multiplex PCR; TCRdb has only the in-frame clones, and not every one. The repertoire has about 190,000 clones, about 85% of them found once; the top ten carry around 1%. Sequencing was performed on PBMCs. The origin of the receptors is a boy younger than 10 in good health and CMV-seronegative.

The chain combines TRBV27 with TRBJ1-2; D possibly corresponds to TRBD1 (5 bases). CDR3 length: 14 amino acids. Per the germline V gene, CDR1 is MNHEY and CDR2 is SMNVEV (reference sequence). Trimming removed 0 bases at V and 5 bases at J, with 10 bases between. CDR3: CASSLSGTEYGYTF. CDR3 in DNA: TGTGCCAGCAGTTTATCGGGGACTGAGTATGGCTACACCTTC.

The chain joins TRBV12-5 to TRBJ2-1, with TRBD2 matching over 10 bases. V gave up 4 bases and J gave up 6 bases; unmatched junction bases: 12. The CDR3 totals 17 residues. In germline, CDR1 is LGHNT, CDR2 FRNRAP. The CDR3 region is CASGSVLRVAGGNEQFF. The CDR3 DNA sequence: TGTGCTAGTGGTTCGGTTCTCCGCGTAGCGGGGGGCAATGAGCAGTTCTTC.

V is TRBV6-6 and J is TRBJ2-1; 7 positions match TRBD2. Germline V CDR1 and CDR2: MNHNY, SVGAGI (reference sequence). CDR3 length: 15 amino acids. J lost 3 bases, V lost 11 bases, and 13 bases had no gene match. In nucleotides, the CDR3 is TGTGCCCTCATGCCCGGGGAGCGGGGCTACAATGAGCAGTTCTTC. Its translation: CALMPGERGYNEQFF.

The V and J genes are TRBV9 and TRBJ2-5, with D unresolved. Matching the DNA end better, TRBJ2-7 makes the J call doubtful. CDR1 and CDR2 (germline): SGDLS, YYNGEE. The CDR3 is made up of 15 amino acids. The CDR3 loop is CASSVHWISHYEQYF. The CDR3 DNA follows: TGTGCCAGCAGCGTCCACTGGATCTCGCACTACGAGCAGTACTTC.

This clone appeared a single time. The chain joins TRBV19 to TRBJ2-2; 8 positions match TRBD1. CDR1 and CDR2 (germline): LNHDA, SQIVND (reference sequence). The V and J ends lost 6 bases and 7 bases, in that order; junction bases with no gene match: 10. The CDR3 is 15 residues long. This chain's CDR3 is CASSTLDRAGGELFF. CDR3 bases: TGTGCCAGTAGCACACTGGACAGGGCGGGCGGGGAGCTGTTTTTT. The full variable domain, in which reference TRBV19 and TRBJ2-2 provide the parts outside the CDR3, is DGGITQSPKYLFRKEGQNVTLSCEQNLNHDAMYWYRQDPGQGLRLIYYSQIVNDFQKGDIAEGYSVSREKKESFPLTVTSAQKNPTAFYLCASSTLDRAGGELFFGEGSRLTVL.

The chain combines TRBV27 with TRBJ2-3; 7 bases fit TRBD2. Germline V gene sequence: CDR1 MNHEY, CDR2 SMNVEV (reference sequence). The J segment lost 4 bases and the V segment lost 5 bases, leaving 15 bases of the junction unmatched. The CDR3 is made up of 17 amino acids. CDR3 region: CASSGTVGGGWADTQYF. The CDR3 DNA sequence: TGTGCCAGCAGTGGGACGGTGGGGGGAGGGTGGGCAGATACGCAGTATTTT.

The chain has TRBV2 and TRBJ2-1, with TRBD2 matching 8 bases. V lost 5 bases and J lost 2; bases outside the gene matches: 8. CDR1 and CDR2 (germline): SNHLY, FYNNEI. The CDR3 runs to 16 residues. CDR3 residues: CASSNVRGGTYNEQFF. In DNA, the CDR3 is TGTGCCAGCAGTAATGTCCGGGGGGGGACCTACAATGAGCAGTTCTTC.

The V gene is TRBV18, the J gene TRBJ2-2; D not certain. The CDR3 is 12 residues long. Per the germline V gene, CDR1 is KGHSH and CDR2 is LQKENI. The V end lost 5 bases, the J end lost 4 bases, and 5 bases lay between the germline ends. CDR3 DNA: TGTGCCAGCTCAAGGAGCACCGGGGAGCTGTTTTTT. Protein: CASSRSTGELFF. Using reference TRBV18 and TRBJ2-2 for the parts outside the CDR3, the full variable domain is NAGVMQNPRHLVRRRGQEARLRCSPMKGHSHVYWYRQLPEEGLKFMVYLQKENIIDESGMPKERFSAEFPKEGPSILRIQQVVRGDSAAYFCASSRSTGELFFGEGSRLTVL.

The V call is TRBV5-4, the J call TRBJ1-2, with a weak D call TRBD1 (6 bases). Trimming left V 5 bases short and J 3 bases short, with 11 bases between. Germline assignment: CDR1 SGHNT and CDR2 YYREEE (reference sequence). The CDR3 extends over 13 amino acids. Here the CDR3 reads CASSPDRHYGYTF. For the CDR3, the DNA is TGTGCCAGCAGTCCTGACAGGCACTATGGCTACACCTTC.

V usage is TRBV6-5 and J usage is TRBJ2-3; possible D gene TRBD2, 6 bases. The CDR3 has 13 amino acids. V was shortened by 2 bases and J by 8 bases, with 11 bases between the two germline ends. Germline V gives CDR1 MNHEY, CDR2 SVGAGI. CDR3 amino acids: CASSYPVGGTQYF. The CDR3 bases are TGTGCCAGCAGTTACCCGGTCGGGGGTACGCAGTATTTT.